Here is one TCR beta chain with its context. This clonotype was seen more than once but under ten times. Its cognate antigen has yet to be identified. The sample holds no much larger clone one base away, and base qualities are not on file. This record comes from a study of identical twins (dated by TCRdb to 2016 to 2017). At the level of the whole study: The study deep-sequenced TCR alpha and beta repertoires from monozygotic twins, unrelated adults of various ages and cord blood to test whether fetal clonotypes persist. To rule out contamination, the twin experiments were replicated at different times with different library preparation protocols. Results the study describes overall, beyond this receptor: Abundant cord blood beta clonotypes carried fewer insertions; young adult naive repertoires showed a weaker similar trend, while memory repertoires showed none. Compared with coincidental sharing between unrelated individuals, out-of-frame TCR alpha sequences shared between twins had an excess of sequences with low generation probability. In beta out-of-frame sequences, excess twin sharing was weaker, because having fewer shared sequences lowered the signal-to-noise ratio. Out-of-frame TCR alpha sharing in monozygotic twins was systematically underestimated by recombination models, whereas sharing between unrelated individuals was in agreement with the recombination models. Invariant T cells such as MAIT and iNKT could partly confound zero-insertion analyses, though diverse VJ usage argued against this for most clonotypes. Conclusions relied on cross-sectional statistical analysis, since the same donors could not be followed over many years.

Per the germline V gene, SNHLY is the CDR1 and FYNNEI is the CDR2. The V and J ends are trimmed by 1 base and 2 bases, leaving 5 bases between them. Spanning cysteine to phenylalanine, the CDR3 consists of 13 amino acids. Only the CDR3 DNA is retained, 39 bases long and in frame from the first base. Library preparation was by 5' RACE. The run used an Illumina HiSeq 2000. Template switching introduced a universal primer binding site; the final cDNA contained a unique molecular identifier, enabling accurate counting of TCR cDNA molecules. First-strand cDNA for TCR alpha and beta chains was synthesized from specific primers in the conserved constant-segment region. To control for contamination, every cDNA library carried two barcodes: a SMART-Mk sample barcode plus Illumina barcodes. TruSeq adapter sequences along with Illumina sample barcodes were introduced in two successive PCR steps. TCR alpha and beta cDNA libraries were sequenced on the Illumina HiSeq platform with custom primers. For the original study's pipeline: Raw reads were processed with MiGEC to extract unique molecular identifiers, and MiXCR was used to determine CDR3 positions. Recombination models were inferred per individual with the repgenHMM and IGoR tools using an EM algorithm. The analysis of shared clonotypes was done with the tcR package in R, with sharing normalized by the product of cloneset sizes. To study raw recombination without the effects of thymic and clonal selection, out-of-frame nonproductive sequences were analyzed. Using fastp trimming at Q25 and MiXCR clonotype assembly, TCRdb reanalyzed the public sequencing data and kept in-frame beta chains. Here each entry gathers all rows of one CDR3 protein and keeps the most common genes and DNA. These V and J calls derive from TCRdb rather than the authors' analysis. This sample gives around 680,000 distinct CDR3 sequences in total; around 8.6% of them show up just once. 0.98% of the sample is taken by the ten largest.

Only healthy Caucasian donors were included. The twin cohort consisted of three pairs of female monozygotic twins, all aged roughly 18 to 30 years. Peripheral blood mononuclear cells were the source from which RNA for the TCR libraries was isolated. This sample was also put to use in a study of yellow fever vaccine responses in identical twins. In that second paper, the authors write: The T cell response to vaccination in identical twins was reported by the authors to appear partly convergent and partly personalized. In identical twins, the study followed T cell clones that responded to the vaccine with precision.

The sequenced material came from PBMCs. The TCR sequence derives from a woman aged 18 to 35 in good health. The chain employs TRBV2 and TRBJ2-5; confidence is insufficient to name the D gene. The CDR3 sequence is CASSEETQETQYF. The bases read TGTGCCAGCAGTGAAGAGACGCAAGAGACCCAGTACTTC.